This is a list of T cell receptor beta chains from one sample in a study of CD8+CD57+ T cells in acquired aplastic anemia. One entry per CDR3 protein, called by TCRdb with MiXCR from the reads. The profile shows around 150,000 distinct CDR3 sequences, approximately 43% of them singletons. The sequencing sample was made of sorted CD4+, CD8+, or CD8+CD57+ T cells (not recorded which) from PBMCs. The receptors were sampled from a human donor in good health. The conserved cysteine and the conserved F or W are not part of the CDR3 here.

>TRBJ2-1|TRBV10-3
AISEVAHEQF
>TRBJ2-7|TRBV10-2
ASSESVGEQY
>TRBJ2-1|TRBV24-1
ATSDPGGLPNEQF
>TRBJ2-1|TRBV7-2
ASSFFDGEQF
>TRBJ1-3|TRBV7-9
ASSLGGFSGNTIY
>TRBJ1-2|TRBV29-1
SVSEGTGYGYT
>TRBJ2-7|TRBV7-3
ASSGGRGGEQY
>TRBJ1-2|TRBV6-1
ASRGPGQTYGYT
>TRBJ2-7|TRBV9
ASSVGTGSGYEQY
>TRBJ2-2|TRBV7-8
ASSLSLAGYTGELF
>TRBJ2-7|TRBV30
AWGRSGSEQY
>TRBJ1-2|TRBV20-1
SAGTGDGYT
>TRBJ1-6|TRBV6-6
ASSYSSRTAPLH
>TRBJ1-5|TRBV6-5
ASSYSEGQPQH